This is a list of T cell receptor beta chains from one sample in a study of post-analysis software for immune sequencing data. TCRdb itself ran the PCR reads through MiXCR, one entry per CDR3 protein. The sample consists of about 570,000 distinct CDR3 sequences, roughly 34% of them appearing once. The source material was blood. These TCRs come from a girl under 18 with multiple sclerosis. The CDR3 runs from the conserved cysteine through the conserved F or W. A D gene is named only where the DNA matches it firmly. The size field is filled for only some rows; it gives once, few, many or a size class.

d_gene | abundance | j_gene | v_gene | CDR3aa | CDR3nt
- | few | TRBJ2-1 | TRBV12-3/TRBV12-4 | CASRTGTPGGKQFF | TGTGCCAGCAGGACCGGCACTCCCGGGGGAAAGCAGTTCTTC
- | - | TRBJ2-2 | TRBV6-5 | CASSLVQPNTGELFF | TGTGCCAGCAGCCTAGTCCAACCGAACACCGGGGAGCTGTTTTTT
- | - | TRBJ2-2 | TRBV21-1 | CASSKVGLAGGRTGELFF | TGTGCCAGCAGCAAAGTGGGCTTAGCGGGGGGTCGGACCGGGGAGCTGTTTTTT
- | - | TRBJ2-3 | TRBV5-1 | CASSLGVDADTQYF | TGCGCCAGCAGCTTGGGAGTTGACGCAGATACGCAGTATTTT
- | - | TRBJ1-2 | TRBV12-3/TRBV12-4 | CASSLAAVNYGYTF | TGTGCCAGCAGTTTGGCGGCCGTTAACTATGGCTACACCTTC
TRBD1 | - | TRBJ1-2 | TRBV5-1 | CASKAGGPNYGYTF | TGCGCCAGCAAGGCAGGGGGCCCTAACTATGGCTACACCTTC
TRBD1 | - | TRBJ1-2 | TRBV25-1 | CASSEGEPGQNYGYTF | TGTGCCAGCAGTGAAGGTGAGCCGGGACAGAACTATGGCTACACCTTC
- | - | TRBJ2-3 | TRBV12-3/TRBV12-4 | CASSSRASLPTDTQYF | TGTGCCAGCAGTTCCCGGGCTAGCTTACCCACAGATACGCAGTATTTT
TRBD1 | - | TRBJ2-7 | TRBV20-1 | CSARDQGAQAAYEQYF | TGCAGTGCTAGAGATCAGGGGGCGCAGGCGGCCTACGAGCAGTACTTC
TRBD2 | few | TRBJ2-5 | TRBV6-2/TRBV6-3 | CASSTLRGASPETQYF | TGTGCCAGCAGTACCCTGCGGGGGGCAAGCCCGGAGACCCAGTACTTC
TRBD1 | - | TRBJ1-2 | TRBV29-1 | CSVPDRTFYGYTF | TGCAGCGTTCCGGACAGGACGTTCTATGGCTACACCTTC
- | - | TRBJ2-1 | TRBV9 | CASSVAGGGDNEQFF | TGTGCCAGCAGCGTAGCTGGGGGGGGCGACAATGAGCAGTTCTTC
TRBD2 | few | TRBJ2-5 | TRBV7-2 | CASSLVPKGAGVQETQYF | TGTGCCAGCAGCTTAGTCCCGAAAGGAGCGGGGGTCCAAGAGACCCAGTACTTC
TRBD1 | - | TRBJ2-2 | TRBV29-1 | CSVERQGNTGELFF | TGCAGCGTTGAAAGACAGGGGAACACCGGGGAGCTGTTTTTT
TRBD1 | few | TRBJ1-2 | TRBV5-6 | CASSLVRGDGYTF | TGTGCCAGCAGCTTGGTCAGGGGGGATGGCTACACCTTC
TRBD1 | - | TRBJ1-5 | TRBV20-1 | CSATTGGTSNQPQHF | TGCAGTGCTACGACAGGGGGCACCTCCAATCAGCCCCAGCATTTT
TRBD1 | - | TRBJ1-2 | TRBV5-6 | CASSGRQGSSYTF | TGTGCCAGCAGCGGACGACAGGGGTCCAGCTACACCTTC
- | few | TRBJ2-7 | TRBV28 | CASRGTAGTYEQYF | TGTGCCAGCAGGGGGACAGCGGGGACCTACGAGCAGTACTTC
- | - | TRBJ2-7 | TRBV29-1 | CSFEDGRSYEQYF | TGCAGCTTTGAAGACGGGCGGTCCTACGAGCAGTACTTC
- | - | TRBJ2-7 | TRBV20-1 | CGAGQGSYEQYF | TGCGGTGCCGGTCAGGGGTCCTACGAGCAGTACTTC
TRBD1 | - | TRBJ1-5 | TRBV27 | CAKTGNSNQPQHF | TGTGCCAAGACAGGGAATAGCAATCAGCCCCAGCATTTT
- | - | TRBJ1-2 | TRBV2 | CASNEDRFNYGYTF | TGTGCCAGCAATGAGGACAGATTCAACTATGGCTACACCTTC
- | - | TRBJ1-6 | TRBV28 | CASIRALKGSSYNSPLHF | TGTGCCAGCATTAGGGCCCTAAAGGGGAGCTCCTATAATTCACCCCTCCACTTT
- | - | TRBJ1-5 | TRBV28 | CASSNQGGGNQPQHF | TGTGCCAGCAGTAATCAGGGAGGAGGCAATCAGCCCCAGCATTTT
- | few | TRBJ2-1 | TRBV27 | CASSLTFAPPLNEQFF | TGTGCCAGCAGTTTAACGTTCGCGCCCCCCCTTAATGAGCAGTTCTTC
TRBD2 | few | TRBJ2-7 | TRBV5-1 | CASSVAGAPYEQYF | TGCGCCAGCAGCGTAGCGGGGGCTCCCTACGAGCAGTACTTC
- | - | TRBJ1-2 | TRBV3-1 | CASSQDQEYGYTF | TGTGCCAGCAGCCAAGATCAGGAGTATGGCTACACCTTC
TRBD1 | once | TRBJ1-4 | TRBV5-1 | CASSTAGQGDTTNEKLFF | TGCGCCAGCAGCACTGCAGGACAGGGCGATACAACTAATGAAAAACTGTTTTTT